This T cell receptor beta chain stems from a study of T cells in women clearing cervical HPV infection (dated 2018 in TCRdb). In the study overall: The cases were approximately 23 women with histologically confirmed HPV16-related CIN3 or worse, and 2 of those women had invasive cancers. Cases and controls were matched on age within five years and on year of sample collection. Five blinded duplicates per group were added as quality controls, giving about 60 samples: approximately 50 participants and roughly 10 replicates. Cases had a median age of almost 35 years and controls had a median age of around 40, with no significant differences in baseline characteristics. Because only a few women had HLA typing data, the possibility that HLA type acted as a confounder could not be ruled out. Nested within Costa Rica's Guanacaste HPV Natural History Study, an exploratory proof-of-principle case-control study compared TCR repertoires across cervical HPV16 outcomes. The parent cohort enrolled 8,500 to 11,000 women aged 18 or older in Guanacaste, Costa Rica, during about 1993 to 1995 and followed them for approximately seven years. Case blood was taken at the visit when the lesion was first identified, whereas control blood was taken when infection was no longer detected. Among cases, blood sampling occurred a median of 149 days after lesion detection, with an interquartile range of roughly 85 to 210 days. The controls were fewer than 30 women whose single incident HPV16 infection cleared within 12 months with no development of precancer or cancer. The investigation overall reported the following: Because of the cross-sectional design, the study could not determine whether the associations came before infection or resulted from infection, and neither effector/memory subsets nor HPV-specific T cells were isolated. T-cell numbers per sample were unknown, so richness differences could reflect varying T-cell content rather than repertoire biology. TCR repertoire richness was significantly higher in CIN3+ cases than in controls across sequencing depths, while evenness did not differ. By combining richness with V gene abundances, random forest classifiers separated cases from controls with an estimated AUC of roughly 0.8.

Every participant had a single incident cervical HPV16 infection, and women with prevalent HPV16 infections were excluded. Cervical HPV DNA was detected with MY09/MY11 PCR, and genotyping was done by dot-blot hybridization. Fifteen mL of heparinized blood were centrifuged, and the buffy coat was split into aliquots, frozen at -30 degrees C, and then kept at -80 degrees C. QIAGEN kits were used to extract genomic DNA from the buffy coat specimens. Regarding this clone: Its antigen target is currently unknown.

Using the immunoSEQ assay, multiplex PCR amplified TCR beta CDR3 regions from an average of about 1.1 ug of genomic DNA per sample. The assay corrected primer bias using a complete synthetic TCR repertoire to establish an amplification baseline. The amplicons were sequenced using the Illumina platform. The source study handled its data this way. Sequence errors were corrected by clustering with frequency ratios and a modified nearest-neighbor algorithm, and the sequences were then analyzed in the immunoSEQ Analyzer using IMGT gene definitions. At each rarefaction depth, TCR richness and evenness were averaged over 20 rarefaction repeats, and samples with fewer sequences than the depth were excluded. V, D and J gene relative abundances were compared between groups with Wilcoxon rank sum tests, applying FDR correction. Blinded duplicates gave an intraclass correlation of 95.6% for TCR richness and an average of around 83% across over 55 gene segments. TCRdb carries this immuneACCESS record with in-frame sequences only. Its versions omit some clonotypes, under half of them owing to an unresolved V gene in the studies checked, with the rest unexplained. The V and J calls and clone size were taken over from that table, and D and trimming were inferred from the DNA. Per the sample table, the count is some 20,000 clones. About 9% of the sample is taken by the ten largest.

Sequencing used blood buffy coat. This TCR came from a woman aged 18-70 years with a cervical HPV16 infection that either progressed to CIN3+ or cleared (not recorded which).

The CDR3 is CASSGTGALQETQYF. The CDR3 bases that were read are TGTGCCAGCAGTGGAACAGGGGCCCTCCAAGAGACC. In this chain, TRBV6-1 is recombined with TRBJ2-5; 7 bases in the junction line up with TRBD1. From the germline J gene comes the end of the CDR3, since the read stops 3 residues before it. Sequences MNHNS (CDR1) and SASEGT (CDR2) are obtained from the germline V gene. The CDR3, from cysteine to phenylalanine, totals 15 residues. The DNA covers only part of the CDR3, 36 bases in frame from base 1. V trim: 4 bases; J trim: 1 base; unmatched bases: 6.